This entry describes one TCR beta chain. Antigen specificity is unknown. CD4+ T cells that had been cultured provided DNA sequenced with the Oncomine TCR Beta short-read assay. TCRdb re-called the PCR reads with MiXCR, one entry per CDR3 protein. This sample has some 17,000 distinct CDR3 sequences, with roughly 60% found just once. The CDR3 sequence is 14 residues long. V was clipped by 3 bases and J by 7 bases, with 15 bases between them. The germline CDR1 and CDR2 sequences are MNHNS and SASEGT. The entry originates in a study of vaccination and CD4 T cells after COVID-19. Treatment defined: roughly ten-day PBMC culture with coronavirus spike peptide pools or control peptides (ViraFEST assay). Half the medium was exchanged for fresh IL-2 medium on days 3 and 7.

The sequence was collected from a human donor who had recovered from COVID-19. Sequencing was performed on CD4+ T cells from blood, cultured in vitro, taken after SARS-CoV-2 vaccination. V gene TRBV6-1 combines with J gene TRBJ1-1, with D unresolved. The CDR3 DNA is TGTGCCAGCAGTGACCACGGCCCCGCAAATGAAGCTTTCTTT. Its translation: CASSDHGPANEAFF.